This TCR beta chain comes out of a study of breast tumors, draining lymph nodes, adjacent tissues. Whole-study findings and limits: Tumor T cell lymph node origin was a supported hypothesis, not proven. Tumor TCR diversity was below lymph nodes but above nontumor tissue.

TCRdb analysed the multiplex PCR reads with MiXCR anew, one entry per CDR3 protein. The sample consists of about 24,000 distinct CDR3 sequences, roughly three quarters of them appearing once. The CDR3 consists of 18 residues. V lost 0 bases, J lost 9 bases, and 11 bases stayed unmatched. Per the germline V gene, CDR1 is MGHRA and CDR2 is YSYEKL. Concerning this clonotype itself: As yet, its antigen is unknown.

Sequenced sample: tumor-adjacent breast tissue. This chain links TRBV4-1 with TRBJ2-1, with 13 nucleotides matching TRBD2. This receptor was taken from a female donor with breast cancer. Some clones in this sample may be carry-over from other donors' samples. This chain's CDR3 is CASSQDPTGTSGTGEQFF. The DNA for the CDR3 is TGCGCCAGCAGCCAAGATCCCACCGGGACTAGCGGGACCGGTGAGCAGTTCTTC.